These 4 T cell receptor beta chains share one sample of origin, sequenced in a study of preoperative IRX-2 immunotherapy in early breast cancer (dated by TCRdb to about 2019). The library was generated by the immunoSEQ multiplex PCR assay. This immuneACCESS table, as held by TCRdb, lists in-frame sequences with V and J called but not all clones. Of the missing ones, under half trace to an unresolved V gene in checked studies; the others have no known cause. The sample yields around 25,000 clones; approximately 84% were counted once. The ten largest account for 2% to 2.5% of the sample. The sample's treatment or condition label, decoded: preoperative locoregional IRX-2 cytokine immunotherapy. The source was lymph node tissue, collected before IRX-2 immunotherapy. All receptors come from a human donor with breast cancer.

J is TRBJ1-6 and V is TRBV15; D is unclear. V was shortened by 2 bases and J by 9 bases, with 17 bases between the two germline ends. This CDR3 has 16 residues. Germline V gene lookup returns CDR1 LNHNV and CDR2 YYDKDF (reference sequence). The CDR3 is CATSRNFEGKVSPLHF. CDR3 sequence (DNA): TGTGCCACCAGCAGAAATTTCGAGGGAAAGGTTTCACCCCTCCACTTT.

The rearrangement uses TRBV28 and TRBJ1-4; no firm D call. The V gene lost 7 bases and the J gene lost 11 bases, with 23 bases spanning the gap. Germline CDR1 reads MDHEN; CDR2 reads SYDVKM. CDR3 length equals 15 residues. This chain's CDR3 is CASTSGQFKRGKLFF. CDR3 DNA: TGTGCCAGCACCTCTGGTCAATTTAAAAGAGGGAAACTGTTTTTT.

The chain couples TRBV5-1 to TRBJ2-7; TRBD1 matches at 12 bases. The germline CDR1 and CDR2 sequences are SGHRS and YFSETQ. This CDR3 is built from 14 residues. The V gene end was trimmed by 4 bases and the J gene end by 5 bases; junction bases not matched to a gene: 4. The CDR3: CASSLRDRGHEQYF. The CDR3 DNA is TGCGCCAGCAGCCTCCGGGACAGGGGGCACGAGCAGTACTTC.

A single count supports this clone. This rearrangement joins TRBV29-1 to TRBJ1-1; the D is unclear. The CDR3 totals 14 residues. Germline V gene data show CDR1 as SQVTM and CDR2 as ANQGSEA. The V end lost 4 bases, the J end lost 2 bases, and 14 bases lay between the germline ends. CDR3 nucleotides: TGCAGCGTTGCAAACAGAAAAGAAAACACTGAAGCTTTCTTT. It is translated as CSVANRKENTEAFF.